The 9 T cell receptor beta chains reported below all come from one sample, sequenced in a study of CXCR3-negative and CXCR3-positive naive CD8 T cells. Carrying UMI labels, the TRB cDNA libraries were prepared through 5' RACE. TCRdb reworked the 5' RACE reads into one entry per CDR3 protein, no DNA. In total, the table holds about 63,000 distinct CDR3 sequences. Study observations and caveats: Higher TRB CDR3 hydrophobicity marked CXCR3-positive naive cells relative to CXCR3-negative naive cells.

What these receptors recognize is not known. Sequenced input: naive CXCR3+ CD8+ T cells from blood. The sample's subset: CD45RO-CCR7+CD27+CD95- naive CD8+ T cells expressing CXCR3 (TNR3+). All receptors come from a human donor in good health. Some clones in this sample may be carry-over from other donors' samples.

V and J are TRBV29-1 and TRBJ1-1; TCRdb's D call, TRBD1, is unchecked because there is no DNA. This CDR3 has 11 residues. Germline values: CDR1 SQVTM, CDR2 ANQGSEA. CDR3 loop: CSVDREPEAFF.

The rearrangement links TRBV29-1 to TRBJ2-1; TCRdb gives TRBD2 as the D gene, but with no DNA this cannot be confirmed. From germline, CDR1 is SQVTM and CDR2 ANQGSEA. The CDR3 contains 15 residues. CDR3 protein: CSVEDRGPPMNEQFF.

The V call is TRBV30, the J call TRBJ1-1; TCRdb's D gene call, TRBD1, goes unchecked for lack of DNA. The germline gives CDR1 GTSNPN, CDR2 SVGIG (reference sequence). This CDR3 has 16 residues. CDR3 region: CAWSVGIGGPNTEAFF.

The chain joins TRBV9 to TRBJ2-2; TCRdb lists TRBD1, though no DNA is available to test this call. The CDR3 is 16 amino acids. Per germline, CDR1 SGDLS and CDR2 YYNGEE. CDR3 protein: CASSAPGQGFTGELFF. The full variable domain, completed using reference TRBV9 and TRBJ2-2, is DSGVTQTPKHLITATGQRVTLRCSPRSGDLSVYWYQQSLDQGLQFLIQYYNGEERAKGNILERFSAQQFPDLHSELNLSSLELGDSALYFCASSAPGQGFTGELFFGEGSRLTVL.

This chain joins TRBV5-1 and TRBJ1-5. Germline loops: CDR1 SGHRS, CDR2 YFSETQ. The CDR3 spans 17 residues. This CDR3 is CASSPGGHLNGNQPQHF.

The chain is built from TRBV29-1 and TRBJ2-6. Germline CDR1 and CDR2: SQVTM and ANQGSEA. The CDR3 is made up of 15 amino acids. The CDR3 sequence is CSVEVTVTGANVLTF.

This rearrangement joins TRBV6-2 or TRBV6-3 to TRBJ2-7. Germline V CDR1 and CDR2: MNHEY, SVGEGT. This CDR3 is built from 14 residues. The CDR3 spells CASSYSGGPYEQYF.

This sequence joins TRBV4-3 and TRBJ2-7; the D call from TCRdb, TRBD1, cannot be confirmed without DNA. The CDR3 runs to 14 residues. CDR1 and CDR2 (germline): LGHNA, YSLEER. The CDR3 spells CASSQTTGYDEQYF.

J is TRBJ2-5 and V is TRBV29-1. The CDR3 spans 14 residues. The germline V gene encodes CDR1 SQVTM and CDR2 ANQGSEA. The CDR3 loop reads CSVEGWGKQETQYF.